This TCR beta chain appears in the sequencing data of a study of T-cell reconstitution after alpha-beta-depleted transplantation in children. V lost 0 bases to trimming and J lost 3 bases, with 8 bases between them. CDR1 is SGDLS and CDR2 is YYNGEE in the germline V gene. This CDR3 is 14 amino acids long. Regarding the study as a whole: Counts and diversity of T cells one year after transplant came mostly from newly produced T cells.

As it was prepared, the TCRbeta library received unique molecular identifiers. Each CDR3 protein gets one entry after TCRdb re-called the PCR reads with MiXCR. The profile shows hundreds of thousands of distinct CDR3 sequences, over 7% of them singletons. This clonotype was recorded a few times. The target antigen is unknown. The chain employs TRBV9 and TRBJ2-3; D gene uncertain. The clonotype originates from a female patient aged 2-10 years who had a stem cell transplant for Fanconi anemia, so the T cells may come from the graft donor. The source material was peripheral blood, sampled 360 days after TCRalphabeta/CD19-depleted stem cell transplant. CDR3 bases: TGTGCCAGCAGCGTAGCTGCCCGGACAGATACGCAGTATTTT. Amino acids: CASSVAARTDTQYF.